The 5 T cell receptor beta chains presented below share a single source sample, sequenced in a study of cytomegalovirus exposure and HLA in healthy donors. Some clones are missing from TCRdb's copy, which holds only in-frame ones; the method was immunoSEQ multiplex PCR. Of about 58,000 clones listed, roughly nine tenths are singletons. The sample comprised PBMCs. Receptors originate from a man aged 18 to 30 in good health and CMV-seronegative.

The V and J genes are TRBV6-4 and TRBJ2-3, with a weak D call TRBD1 (5 bases). The germline gives CDR1 MRHNA, CDR2 SNTAGT. The CDR3 runs to 14 residues. The ends were cut back, 3 bases at V and 5 bases at J, with 12 bases in the middle. The CDR3, as DNA: TGTGCCAGCAGTGATGTGTCAGGGCAAGATACGCAGTATTTT. Its protein product is CASSDVSGQDTQYF.

This chain connects TRBV4-1 to TRBJ1-2; TRBD1 agrees at 7 bases. CDR1 is MGHRA, CDR2 YSYEKL, per germline. The junction had 5 bases not matched to a gene; V was cut back by 4 bases and J by 6 bases. The CDR3 is 13 amino acids. CDR3 in DNA: TGCGCCAGCAGCCGACAGGGCAACGATGGCTACACCTTC. Protein sequence: CASSRQGNDGYTF.

This chain connects TRBV5-3 to TRBJ2-5; D call uncertain. TRBV5-3 is annotated as an ORF whose role is uncertain. The CDR3 has 15 amino acids. Trimming took off 4 bases at V and 1 base at J, with 14 bases between the two ends. CDR3: CARSAITRFQETQYF. The CDR3 region has the DNA TGTGCCAGAAGCGCGATAACCCGGTTCCAAGAGACCCAGTACTTC.

This chain links TRBV18 with TRBJ1-1, with 7 bases matching TRBD1. There are 14 residues in the CDR3. Germline values: CDR1 KGHSH, CDR2 LQKENI. Trimming took 3 bases from V and 4 from J; bases not matched to a gene: 5. CDR3 DNA: TGTGCCAGCTCACCGGACAGGACGACCACTGAAGCTTTCTTT. Protein sequence: CASSPDRTTTEAFF. Complete variable domain (other parts from reference TRBV18 and TRBJ1-1): NAGVMQNPRHLVRRRGQEARLRCSPMKGHSHVYWYRQLPEEGLKFMVYLQKENIIDESGMPKERFSAEFPKEGPSILRIQQVVRGDSAAYFCASSPDRTTTEAFFGQGTRLTVV.

V and J are TRBV4-2 and TRBJ1-3, with 7 bases identical to TRBD1. The CDR3 has 17 residues. V gave up 4 bases and J gave up 2 bases; unmatched junction bases: 11. The germline gives CDR1 LGHNA, CDR2 YNFKEQ. The CDR3 region has the DNA TGTGCCAGCAGCCGACCGGAGACAGGGCTCACTGGAAACACCATATATTTT. This gives the protein CASSRPETGLTGNTIYF.